The sample holds one count of the clone carrying this T cell receptor (beta chain). No antigen is known for it. The data originate from a study of T cell responses to AZD1222 COVID-19 vaccine. General study results and limits: Only a handful of AZD1222 recipients, six or seven in all, had baseline seropositivity.

The CDR3 spans 14 residues. Trimming removed 5 bases from V and 0 bases from J, with 7 bases in between. CDR1 SNHLY and CDR2 FYNNEI come from the germline V gene. Sequencing used immunoSEQ multiplex PCR; TCRdb keeps in-frame clones, though not all of them. The table shows about 91,000 clones, with about 90% occurring only once. This chain connects TRBV2 to TRBJ2-2, with a tentative D call TRBD2 (6 bases). This receptor was identified in an adult who received the AZD1222 COVID-19 vaccine. The specimen comprised peripheral blood, sampled 28 days after the second AZD1222 dose. The CDR3 coding sequence is TGTGCCAGCAGTCAGCGGGCGAACACCGGGGAGCTGTTTTTT. Translated: CASSQRANTGELFF. Complete variable domain (other parts from reference TRBV2 and TRBJ2-2): EPEVTQTPSHQVTQMGQEVILRCVPISNHLYFYWYRQILGQKVEFLVSFYNNEISEKSEIFDDQFSVERPDGSNFTLKIRSTKLEDSAMYFCASSQRANTGELFFGEGSRLTVL.